The 4 T cell receptor beta chains in this list originate from one sample, sequenced in a study of T cell clonality in common variable immunodeficiency. Findings and limits, study-wide: In common variable immunodeficiency, TCR beta chains reportedly carried fewer deletions and N-nucleotide insertions.

The antigens of these receptors remain unknown. Some clones are missing from TCRdb's copy, which holds only in-frame ones; the method was immunoSEQ multiplex PCR. With about 15,000 clones in the sample, the ten largest clones hold 4.9%. What was sequenced was peripheral blood mononuclear cells. Every receptor here comes from a human donor with common variable immunodeficiency.

This clone is labeled medium-sized based on frequency. Read sequence stops 3 residues before the CDR3 end, and the germline J gene provides the missing end. The chain couples TRBV20-1 to TRBJ1-6, with TRBD1 identical over 7 bases. Trimming cost V 7 bases and J 7 bases; bases outside gene matches: 10. Germline V gene lookup returns CDR1 DFQATT and CDR2 SNEGSKA (reference sequence). CDR3 length: 14 residues. The covered CDR3 bases are TGCAGTGTCAGGAGGGGGCCGGGGAATTCACCC. As protein: CSVRRGPGNSP. The whole CDR3 reads CSVRRGPGNSPLHF.

Concerning this clone itself: The read stops 3 residues short of the end of the CDR3; the missing end is completed from the germline J gene. This chain links TRBV30 with TRBJ1-5; the match to TRBD1 covers 7 bases. In germline, CDR1 is GTSNPN, CDR2 SVGIG (reference sequence). This CDR3 contains 16 residues. Trimming at V came to 0 bases and at J to 4 bases, leaving 9 bases not matched to a gene. The CDR3 spells CAWSVRAGGRNQPQHF. Incomplete CDR3 DNA: TGTGCCTGGAGTGTAAGGGCAGGGGGACGAAATCAGCCC.

As for this clone: The read ends 3 residues before the CDR3 terminus; that terminus is restored from the germline J gene. The chain joins TRBV19 to TRBJ2-7, with 7 bases that match TRBD2. CDR3 length equals 15 residues. V lost 3 bases, J lost 5 bases, and 10 bases stayed unmatched. CDR1 LNHDA and CDR2 SQIVND come from the germline V gene (reference sequence). The part of the CDR3 DNA that was read is TGTGCCAGTAGTATCGGGAGGCAGGGTACCCACGAG. This encodes CASSIGRQGTHE. The entire CDR3 is CASSIGRQGTHEQYF.

About this clone itself: The read terminates 3 residues ahead of where the CDR3 ends, so the germline J gene completes it. The chain links TRBV7-3 to TRBJ1-1; unclear D gene. Germline V gene lookup returns CDR1 SGHTA and CDR2 FQGTGA. This CDR3 contains 13 residues. Deletions cut 5 bases from V and 2 bases from J, with 9 bases between. The DNA read from the CDR3 is TGTGCCAGCAGCCCGCGGGGTAACACTGAA. As protein: CASSPRGNTE. The CDR3 reads in full as CASSPRGNTEAFF.